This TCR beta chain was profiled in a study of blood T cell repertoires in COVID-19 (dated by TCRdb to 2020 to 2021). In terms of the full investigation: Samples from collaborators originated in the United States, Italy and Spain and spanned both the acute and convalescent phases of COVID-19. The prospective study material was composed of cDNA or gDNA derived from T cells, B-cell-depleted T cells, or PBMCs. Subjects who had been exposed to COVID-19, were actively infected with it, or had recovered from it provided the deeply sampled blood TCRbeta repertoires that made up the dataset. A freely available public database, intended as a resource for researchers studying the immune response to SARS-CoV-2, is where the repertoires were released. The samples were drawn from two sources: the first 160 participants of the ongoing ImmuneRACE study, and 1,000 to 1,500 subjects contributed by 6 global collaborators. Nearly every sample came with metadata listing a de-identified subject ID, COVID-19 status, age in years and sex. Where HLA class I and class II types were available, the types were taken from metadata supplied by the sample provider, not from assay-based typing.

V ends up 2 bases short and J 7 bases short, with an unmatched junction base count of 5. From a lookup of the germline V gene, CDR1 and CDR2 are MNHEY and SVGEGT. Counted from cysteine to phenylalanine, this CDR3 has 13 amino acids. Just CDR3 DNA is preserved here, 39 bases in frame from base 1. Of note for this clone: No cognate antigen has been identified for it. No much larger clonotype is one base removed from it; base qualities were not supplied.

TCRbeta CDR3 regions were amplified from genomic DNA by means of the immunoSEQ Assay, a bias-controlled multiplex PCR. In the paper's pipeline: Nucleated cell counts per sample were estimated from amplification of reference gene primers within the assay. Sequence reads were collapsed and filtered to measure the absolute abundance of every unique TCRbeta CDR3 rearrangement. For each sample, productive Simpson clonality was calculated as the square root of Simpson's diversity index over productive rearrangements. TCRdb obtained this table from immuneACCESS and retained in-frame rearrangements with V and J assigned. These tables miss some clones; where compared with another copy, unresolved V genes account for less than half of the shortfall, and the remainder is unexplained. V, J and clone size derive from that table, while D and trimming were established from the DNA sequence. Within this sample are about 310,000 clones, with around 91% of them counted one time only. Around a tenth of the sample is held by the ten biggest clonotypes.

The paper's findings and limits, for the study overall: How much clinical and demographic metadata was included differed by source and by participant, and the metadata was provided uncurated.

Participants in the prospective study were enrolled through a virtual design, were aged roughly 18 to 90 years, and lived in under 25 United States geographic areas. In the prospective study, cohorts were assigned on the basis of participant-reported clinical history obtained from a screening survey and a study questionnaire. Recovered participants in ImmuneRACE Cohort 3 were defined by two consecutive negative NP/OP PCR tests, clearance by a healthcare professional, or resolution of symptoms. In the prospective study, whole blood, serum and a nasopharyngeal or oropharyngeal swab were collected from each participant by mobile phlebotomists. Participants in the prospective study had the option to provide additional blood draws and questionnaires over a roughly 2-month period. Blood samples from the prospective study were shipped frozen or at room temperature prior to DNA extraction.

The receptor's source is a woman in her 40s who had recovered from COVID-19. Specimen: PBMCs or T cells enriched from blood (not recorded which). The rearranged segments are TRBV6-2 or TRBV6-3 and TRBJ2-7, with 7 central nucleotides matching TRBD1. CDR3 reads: CASSYLLQGEQYF. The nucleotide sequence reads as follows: TGTGCCAGCAGTTACCTTCTACAGGGGGAGCAGTACTTC.